This T cell receptor beta chain was profiled in a study of cytomegalovirus exposure and HLA in healthy donors. The study, taken as a whole, reports: TCR beta sequences reportedly predicted the HLA-A and HLA-B alleles of most subjects accurately. The authors assumed roughly uniform sequencing depth across donors for presence/absence analyses. Some V segments, including TRBV6-2 and TRBV6-3, were excluded as indistinguishable.

Worth noting for this clone: The antigen is undetermined.

It was with 60 Vbeta and 13 Jbeta primers that the PCR ran. The assay was immunoSEQ multiplex PCR, and TCRdb's table has in-frame clones only and misses some. The sample consists of around 88,000 clones, nearly 80% of them appearing once. The CDR3 sequence is 15 residues long. Germline loops: CDR1 MNHEY, CDR2 SVGAGI. The sequence came from a woman aged 40 to 50 in good health and CMV-seropositive. The source material was PBMCs. The chain has TRBV6-5 and TRBJ2-5; 8 bases align to TRBD2. Near its end, the DNA agrees better with TRBJ2-7, so the J call may be wrong. This CDR3 is CASRREASRSYEQYF. The CDR3 bases are TGTGCCAGCAGGCGGGAGGCTTCCCGTTCCTACGAGCAGTACTTC.